The 13 T cell receptor beta chains in this list originate from one sample, sequenced in a study of T-cell reconstitution after alpha-beta-depleted transplantation in children. Unique molecular identifiers were incorporated during preparation of the TCRbeta library. TCRdb called the PCR reads again in MiXCR, with one record for every CDR3 protein. Among over 550,000 distinct CDR3 sequences listed, over 9.5% were seen once. The source material was PBMCs from the stem cell graft donor, sampled from the stem cell graft. Source of these receptors: a human donor who donated a stem cell graft to a child with acute myeloid leukemia.

This clonotype was counted ten times or more. The chain joins TRBV4-3 to TRBJ1-2, with 8 bases that match TRBD1. The CDR3 totals 15 residues. Trimming at V came to 7 bases and at J to 4 bases, leaving 11 bases not matched to a gene. CDR1 LGHNA and CDR2 YSLEER come from the germline V gene. Here the CDR3 DNA reads TGCGCCAGCACCCCCGGGACAGGAGTAGGCTATGGCTACACCTTC. Amino acid sequence: CASTPGTGVGYGYTF.

This clonotype appeared many times. The rearrangement joins TRBV20-1 to TRBJ2-7; TRBD2 agrees at 8 bases. Germline V gene lookup returns CDR1 DFQATT and CDR2 SNEGSKA (reference sequence). The CDR3 has 14 amino acids. J was trimmed by 3 bases and V by 5 bases; bases with no gene match: 9. CDR3 sequence (DNA): TGCAGTGCTCAGATACTAGCGGAAGTCTACGAGCAGTACTTC. This translates into CSAQILAEVYEQYF.

The table lists this clonotype with a few counts. This chain joins TRBV9 and TRBJ2-3; no firm D call. Deletions cut 0 bases from V and 6 bases from J, with 11 bases between. Germline-derived CDR1 and CDR2 are SGDLS and YYNGEE. The CDR3 sequence is 14 residues long. CDR3 DNA sequence: TGTGCCAGCAGCGTAGGGTCCACCGGGGATACGCAGTATTTT. Its translation: CASSVGSTGDTQYF.

The genes are TRBV4-2 and TRBJ1-2, with 10 positions matching TRBD1. Germline V gene data show CDR1 as LGHNA and CDR2 as YNFKEQ. The CDR3 length is 13 residues. V lost 1 base and J lost 11; bases outside the gene matches: 4. CDR3: CASSQARQGAYTF. The CDR3 DNA reads TGTGCCAGCAGCCAAGCCAGACAGGGGGCGTACACCTTC.

This clonotype was detected many times. The CDR3: CASSSLPGQGTDTQYF. CDR3 bases: TGCGCCAGCAGCTCGCTCCCGGGACAGGGCACAGATACGCAGTATTTT. This rearrangement joins TRBV5-1 to TRBJ2-3, with 8 bases matching TRBD1. The germline V gene has CDR1 SGHRS and CDR2 YFSETQ. The CDR3 runs 16 residues. Trimming removed 3 bases from V and 1 base from J; junction bases left unmatched: 7.

This sequence joins TRBV6-5 and TRBJ2-5; D remains ambiguous. CDR1 and CDR2 from the germline V gene are MNHEY and SVGAGI. This CDR3 contains 16 residues. Trimming cost V 2 bases and J 3 bases, with 16 bases left between them. CDR3 sequence reads: CASSYDPTPFKETQYF. The DNA for the CDR3 is TGTGCCAGCAGTTACGATCCGACCCCCTTTAAAGAGACCCAGTACTTC.

This clonotype was picked up many times. This chain connects TRBV5-1 to TRBJ2-1; 7 nucleotides match TRBD1. Germline CDR1 and CDR2: SGHRS and YFSETQ. With 1 base clipped from V and 7 bases from J, the junction kept 5 bases outside the gene matches. CDR3 length: 14 residues. The CDR3 region is CASSLTTGVNEQFF. The CDR3 coding sequence is TGCGCCAGCAGCTTGACAACAGGGGTAAATGAGCAGTTCTTC.

Many counts were recorded for this clonotype. The J gene is TRBJ2-5, the V gene TRBV7-2; possible D gene TRBD2, 7 bases. Trimming removed 6 bases at V and 2 bases at J, with 10 bases between. The germline CDR1 and CDR2 sequences are SGHTA and FQGNSA. This CDR3 comprises 13 residues. CDR3 residues: CASSRGAQETQYF. CDR3 DNA: TGTGCCAGCAGTCGGGGGGCGCAAGAGACCCAGTACTTC. Combining the CDR3 with reference TRBV7-2 and TRBJ2-5 gives the whole variable domain GAGVSQSPSNKVTEKGKDVELRCDPISGHTALYWYRQSLGQGLEFLIYFQGNSAPDKSGLPSDRFSAERTGGSVSTLTIQRTQQEDSAVYLCASSRGAQETQYFGPGTRLLVL.

V usage is TRBV7-9 and J usage is TRBJ1-1; perhaps TRBD1 as D (5 bases). The CDR3 is 14 residues long. Germline V lookup: CDR1 SEHNR, CDR2 FQNEAQ (reference sequence). Trimming left V 4 bases short and J 2 bases short, with 11 bases between. DNA for the CDR3: TGTGCCAGCAGCTATGGACACTTAAACACTGAAGCTTTCTTT. Translated, it gives CASSYGHLNTEAFF.

This clonotype appeared many times. The chain's CDR3 is CSARDDVLSEQFF. CDR3 sequence (DNA): TGCAGTGCTAGAGATGATGTACTAAGTGAGCAGTTCTTC. The chain recombines TRBV20-1 with TRBJ2-1; D not certain. Trimming took 0 bases from V and 9 from J, leaving 12 bases between them. Germline V gene sequence: CDR1 DFQATT, CDR2 SNEGSKA (reference sequence). The length of the CDR3 is 13 residues.

This clonotype has just a few counts. The J gene is TRBJ1-1, the V gene TRBV28, with D unclear. Between the trimmed V and J ends, which lost 6 bases and 0 bases, there was a span of 5 bases. The germline V gene encodes CDR1 MDHEN and CDR2 SYDVKM. The CDR3 is 12 residues long. CDR3 DNA: TGTGCCAGCAGAGATCTGAACACTGAAGCTTTCTTT. This gives the protein CASRDLNTEAFF. The entire variable domain, with the rest obtained from reference TRBV28 and TRBJ1-1, is as follows: DVKVTQSSRYLVKRTGEKVFLECVQDMDHENMFWYRQDPGLGLRLIYFSYDVKMKEKGDIPEGYSVSREKKERFSLILESASTNQTSMYLCASRDLNTEAFFGQGTRLTVV.

At least ten counts were recorded for this clonotype. The rearrangement joins TRBV29-1 to TRBJ1-2, with D maybe TRBD1 (5 bases). V dropped 7 bases and J dropped 8 bases, with 17 bases sitting between them. The CDR3 consists of 12 residues. Germline CDR1 and CDR2: SQVTM and ANQGSEA. In DNA form, the CDR3 reads TGCAGCGCCGGGACGGACAATAAAGGCTACACCTTC. Translating gives CSAGTDNKGYTF.

The table lists this clonotype with a few counts. This rearrangement joins TRBV20-1 to TRBJ1-1; weak D call: TRBD1 (6 bases). Per germline, CDR1 DFQATT and CDR2 SNEGSKA (reference sequence). The CDR3 totals 14 residues. V lost 2 bases, J lost 1 base, and 11 bases lay in between. The CDR3 coding sequence is TGCAGTGCTAGAACCCTACAGGGGAACACTGAAGCTTTCTTT. Residues: CSARTLQGNTEAFF.